A selection of T cell receptor beta chains follows, all from one sample in a study of blood T cell repertoires in COVID-19. Here immunoSEQ multiplex PCR was the method, and the copy in TCRdb shows in-frame clones only, minus some. In the table there are 390,000 or so clones, over 75% of which are singletons. Specimen: peripheral blood. The receptors here all came from a woman under 40 with COVID-19, enrolled during active disease. Both conserved end residues are part of each CDR3. D genes are given only for firm matches. Expanded clones get a size class; other rows say once, few or many, or leave the size out.

TRBV28	-	-	TRBJ1-1	TGTGCCAGCAACCCCGGAGGCGTAGGCACTGAAGCTTTCTTT	CASNPGGVGTEAFF
TRBV2	-	-	TRBJ2-2	TGTGCCAGCAGTGAAGCGGGGGGTCCCGAGGAGCTGTTTTTT	CASSEAGGPEELFF
TRBV3-1/TRBV3-2	-	-	TRBJ1-2	TGTGCCAGCAGCCAGAGGTCCGGCTATGGCTACACCTTC	CASSQRSGYGYTF
TRBV18	-	-	TRBJ2-7	TGTGCCAGCTCACCAGGGGCCGGGACTGCGTCCTACGAGCAGTACTTC	CASSPGAGTASYEQYF
TRBV11-3	-	once	TRBJ2-3	TGTGCCAGCAGCTTAACTTCTTCCACAGATACGCAGTATTTT	CASSLTSSTDTQYF
TRBV6-5	TRBD1	-	TRBJ1-4	TGTGCCAGCAGGTTACAGGGGGCGAATAATGAAAAACTGTTTTTT	CASRLQGANNEKLFF
TRBV6-5	TRBD1	-	TRBJ1-2	TGTGCCAGCAGAAAGACAGGGGGCGGAGGCTACACCTTC	CASRKTGGGGYTF
TRBV6-1	-	-	TRBJ1-6	TGTGCCAGCAGTGTCGTCCGACAGGCTCCTAATTCACCCCTCCACTTT	CASSVVRQAPNSPLHF
TRBV5-1	TRBD1	-	TRBJ2-3	TGCGCCAGCAGCTTGGTATCAGGGGGCCCAGATACGCAGTATTTT	CASSLVSGGPDTQYF
TRBV5-1	TRBD1	-	TRBJ2-2	TGCGCCAGCAGCTCGGGACAGCGAGGCGGGGAGCTGTTTTTT	CASSSGQRGGELFF
TRBV3-1/TRBV3-2	TRBD2	-	TRBJ2-3	TGTGCCAGCAGCCCCATCGGGACTAGCGGGAAGGATACGCAGTATTTT	CASSPIGTSGKDTQYF
TRBV23-1	TRBD2	once	TRBJ2-4	TGCGCCGGACAGCGGGAGGTGGAAAACATTCAGTACTTC	CAGQREVENIQYF
TRBV5-1	TRBD2	-	TRBJ2-1	TGCGCCAGCAGAGAACTAGCGGGATCCTCCTACAATGAGCAGTTCTTC	CASRELAGSSYNEQFF
TRBV10-3	TRBD2	-	TRBJ2-5	TGTGCCATCAGTGAGTCGGAGGGCGGGAGACTGGAGACCCAGTACTTC	CAISESEGGRLETQYF
TRBV3-1/TRBV3-2	TRBD2	once	TRBJ2-2	TGTGCCAGCAGTTCAGCTAGCGGGAGTATCGGGGAGCTGTTTTTT	CASSSASGSIGELFF
TRBV6-5	TRBD1	-	TRBJ2-7	TGTGCCAGCAGCCCGACAGGGTTTTACGAGCAGTACTTC	CASSPTGFYEQYF
TRBV10-1	-	once	TRBJ1-6	TGCGCCAGCAGTGAGTCTGCGGAGTCACCCCTCCACTTT	CASSESAESPLHF
TRBV30	-	-	TRBJ1-2	TGTGCCTGGACCAACTCCCTGGACAGTGAGGGCTACACCTTC	CAWTNSLDSEGYTF
TRBV6-2/TRBV6-3	TRBD2	-	TRBJ2-3	TGTGCCAGCAGTTTTTTCTCCGGGACTAGCGGGAGTGCAGATACGCAGTATTTT	CASSFFSGTSGSADTQYF
TRBV9	-	-	TRBJ2-3	TGTGCCAGCAACGATGGGACACTCGCCGGGGATACGCAGTATTTT	CASNDGTLAGDTQYF
TRBV28	TRBD1	once	TRBJ2-7	TGTGCCAGCAGTGTAACGGGACAGGGGGCCTACGAGCAGTACTTC	CASSVTGQGAYEQYF
TRBV28	-	-	TRBJ2-2	TGTGCCAGCAGTTTAGGCTCGAACACCGGGGAGCTGTTTTTT	CASSLGSNTGELFF
TRBV28	TRBD2	-	TRBJ2-1	TGTGCCAGCAGCCCAGGACTAGCGGGAGATGAGCAGTTCTTC	CASSPGLAGDEQFF
TRBV7-2	TRBD2	few	TRBJ2-3	TGTGCCAGCAGTCTACAAGGACTAGCGTCAGATACGCAGTATTTT	CASSLQGLASDTQYF
TRBV2	-	-	TRBJ1-6	TGTGCCAGCAGTGTCTACGGGCAGGGTTCACCCCTCCACTTT	CASSVYGQGSPLHF
TRBV28	-	-	TRBJ1-2	TGTGCCAGCAGCCTCACAGGGATCTATGGCTACACCTTC	CASSLTGIYGYTF
TRBV30	TRBD2	-	TRBJ2-5	TGTGCCTGGAGCGGAGCGGGAGCTGTTCGGGAGACCCAGTACTTC	CAWSGAGAVRETQYF
TRBV5-5	TRBD2	once	TRBJ2-1	TGTGCCAGCAGCCCGATAGCGGGAGGAGGGTCCTACAATGAGCAGTTCTTC	CASSPIAGGGSYNEQFF
TRBV6-5	TRBD1	-	TRBJ1-4	TGTGCCAGCAGTTACCGGGCAGGGGGGAATGAAAAACTGTTTTTT	CASSYRAGGNEKLFF
TRBV18	TRBD1	-	TRBJ2-6	TGTGCCAGCTCACTGGGACAGAGCTCTGGGGCCAACGTCCTGACTTTC	CASSLGQSSGANVLTF
TRBV12-1	-	-	TRBJ1-5	TGTGCCAGCAGCACCCTTGACAGGAGCAATCAGCCCCAGCATTTT	CASSTLDRSNQPQHF
TRBV10-3	-	-	TRBJ1-6	TGTGCCATCAGTGAGTCGGAACAGACCAATTCACCCCTCCACTTT	CAISESEQTNSPLHF
TRBV2	TRBD1	-	TRBJ2-7	TGTGCCAGCAGTGAAGAGACAGGGGACTGGGACGAGCAGTACTTC	CASSEETGDWDEQYF
TRBV9	-	-	TRBJ1-1	TGTGCCAGCAGCGGTGGCTCAGCTGAAGCTTTCTTT	CASSGGSAEAFF
TRBV4-3	-	-	TRBJ2-3	TGCGCCAGCAGTTCCGTGGTGGGACTAGATACGCAGTATTTT	CASSSVVGLDTQYF
TRBV7-6	-	-	TRBJ2-7	TGTGCCAGCAGCTCCTTAGGACGTACTAGCTCCTACGAGCAGTACTTC	CASSSLGRTSSYEQYF
TRBV6-5	-	-	TRBJ1-6	TGTGCCAGCTCCAGGGCAGGGTTTAATTCACCCCTCCACTTT	CASSRAGFNSPLHF
TRBV7-9	-	-	TRBJ1-2	TGTGCCAGCAGCTTAGGCGGGGCCATAGGCTATGGCTACACCTTC	CASSLGGAIGYGYTF
TRBV29-1	TRBD2	-	TRBJ2-1	TGCAGCGTTGGAGCGGGAGCCAACAATGAGCAGTTCTTC	CSVGAGANNEQFF
TRBV30	TRBD2	few	TRBJ2-7	TGTGCCTGGAGTGTGCCTAGCGGGAGCTACGAGCAGTACTTC	CAWSVPSGSYEQYF